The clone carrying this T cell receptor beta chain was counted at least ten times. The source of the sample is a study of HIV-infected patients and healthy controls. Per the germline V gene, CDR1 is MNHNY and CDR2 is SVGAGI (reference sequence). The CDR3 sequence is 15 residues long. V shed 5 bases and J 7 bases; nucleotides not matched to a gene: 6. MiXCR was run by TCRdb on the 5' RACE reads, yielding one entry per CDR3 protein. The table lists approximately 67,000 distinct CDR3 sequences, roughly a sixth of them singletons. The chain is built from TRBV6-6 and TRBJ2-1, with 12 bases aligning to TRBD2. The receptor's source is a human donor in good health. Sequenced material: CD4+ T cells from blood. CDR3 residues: CASSTSGGSLNEQFF. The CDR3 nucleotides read TGTGCCAGCAGTACTAGCGGGGGGAGTCTTAATGAGCAGTTCTTC.